The T cell receptor beta chain described here comes from a study of vaccination and CD4 T cells after COVID-19. TCRdb ran MiXCR on the PCR reads and lists one entry per CDR3 protein. The sample has tens of thousands of distinct CDR3 sequences; around 49% are singletons. This CDR3 is 14 amino acids long. With 9 bases removed from V and 3 bases from J, the gap between germline ends came to 18 bases. The V gene's germline CDR1 is MNHEY and CDR2 SVGEGT. This chain connects TRBV6-2 or TRBV6-3 to TRBJ2-7, with D hard to call. Sequencing used CD4+ T cells from blood, obtained before SARS-CoV-2 vaccination. This clonotype originated in a human donor who had recovered from COVID-19. The CDR3 DNA is TGTGCCAGTTTCGGTTTAACAGCTAACTACGAGCAGTACTTC. As protein: CASFGLTANYEQYF.